A single sample gave rise to the 6 T cell receptor beta chains below, sequenced in a study of sequential checkpoint blockade in melanoma (dated by TCRdb to the late 2010s). In the paper's terms, the treatment or condition label means: randomized to nivolumab then ipilimumab (arm A) or the reverse (arm B). Libraries were built with the immunoSEQ multiplex PCR assay. Here the immuneACCESS table is served through TCRdb, limited to in-frame sequences with V and J called. Missing clones are a known gap in these copies; in checked studies unresolved V genes cover under half, and the rest lacks a known reason. The sample includes more than 15,000 clones, with about two thirds observed a single time. Together, the top ten hold 20% to 25% of the sample. Here the sequenced sample was CD8+ T cells sorted from blood (inferred from file names), taken from a patient given nivolumab and ipilimumab in sequence. These receptors all stem from a human donor with melanoma.

The chain combines TRBV27 with TRBJ1-4; D is possibly TRBD1 (5 bases). V was pared by 3 bases and J by 3 bases, with 11 bases between. This CDR3 spans 15 amino acids. Germline CDR1 and CDR2: MNHEY and SMNVEV (reference sequence). The CDR3 is CASSFGAWANEKLFF. In nucleotides, the CDR3 is TGTGCCAGCAGTTTTGGGGCGTGGGCTAATGAAAAACTGTTTTTT.

A few counts support this clone. The J gene is TRBJ1-6, the V gene TRBV9; 10 bases agree with TRBD1. CDR1 is SGDLS, CDR2 YYNGEE, per germline. This CDR3 comprises 16 residues. Losses at the gene ends were 4 bases for V and 6 bases for J; bases not matched to a gene: 7. The CDR3 sequence is CASSSSRDRGNSPLHF. CDR3 nucleotide sequence: TGTGCCAGCAGCTCCTCCCGGGACAGGGGTAATTCACCCCTCCACTTT. Full variable domain (missing parts from reference TRBV9 and TRBJ1-6): DSGVTQTPKHLITATGQRVTLRCSPRSGDLSVYWYQQSLDQGLQFLIQYYNGEERAKGNILERFSAQQFPDLHSELNLSSLELGDSALYFCASSSSRDRGNSPLHFGNGTRLTVT.

The chain couples TRBV27 to TRBJ2-1; 10 bases are shared with TRBD2. V shed 6 bases and J 4 bases; nucleotides not matched to a gene: 3. Germline CDR1 reads MNHEY; CDR2 reads SMNVEV (reference sequence). This CDR3 contains 14 residues. This CDR3 is CASSMTSGYNEQFF. The DNA of the CDR3 is TGTGCCAGCAGCATGACTAGCGGGTACAATGAGCAGTTCTTC.

The CDR3, as DNA: TGTGCCAGCAGTCCCCGACAGGGTTCCTACGAGCAGTACGTC. Protein product: CASSPRQGSYEQYV. The rearrangement joins TRBV27 to TRBJ2-7; TRBD1 aligns across 7 bases. The CDR3 has 14 residues. V trimming: 5 bases; J trimming: 1 base; junction bases outside the gene matches: 5. The germline V gene encodes CDR1 MNHEY and CDR2 SMNVEV (reference sequence).

CDR3 in DNA: TGCAGCGTTTGGACAGATGAAGCTTTCTTT. Its translation: CSVWTDEAFF. The chain combines TRBV29-1 with TRBJ1-1, with TRBD1 as a possible D gene (6 bases). V was shortened by 5 bases and J by 7 bases, with 8 bases between the two germline ends. The V gene's germline CDR1 is SQVTM and CDR2 ANQGSEA. The CDR3 spans 10 residues. The full variable domain, completed using reference TRBV29-1 and TRBJ1-1, is SAVISQKPSRDICQRGTSLTIQCQVDSQVTMMFWYRQQPGQSLTLIATANQGSEATYESGFVIDKFPISRPNLTFSTLTVSNMSPEDSSIYLCSVWTDEAFFGQGTRLTVV.

The chain is built from TRBV5-6 and TRBJ2-5; a weak D match, TRBD2 (5 bases). Germline V gene sequence: CDR1 SGHDT, CDR2 YYEEEE. Deletions cut 4 bases from V and 10 bases from J, with 14 bases between. The CDR3 consists of 12 residues. This CDR3 is CASSQDSFDQYF. The CDR3 DNA follows: TGTGCCAGCAGCCAGGACTCGTTTGACCAGTACTTC.